The rows below give T cell receptor beta chains drawn from one sample of a study of cytomegalovirus exposure and HLA in healthy donors. Only in-frame clones appear in the TCRdb table, and some are missing; sequencing was by immunoSEQ multiplex PCR. Of about 170,000 clones listed, 70% to 85% were seen once; the top ten hold under 5%. The sequenced sample consisted of PBMCs. These receptors were obtained from a man aged 18 to 29 in good health and CMV-seronegative. Each CDR3 is given with its conserved first and last residue. A D gene is named only where the DNA matches it firmly. Size tells how often a clone was seen (once, few, many) or the class of an expanded clone, and some rows leave it out.

d_call	clone_size	v_call	j_call	cdr3_nt	cdr3_aa
NA	NA	TRBV4-2	TRBJ2-7	TGTGCCAGCAGCCAAGATCAGGGGAACGAGCAGTACTTC	CASSQDQGNEQYF
TRBD1	NA	TRBV18	TRBJ1-6	TGTGCCAGCTCCTCCGGACAGGGCGCCTCATCAAATTCACCCCTCCACTTT	CASSSGQGASSNSPLHF
NA	NA	TRBV5-5	TRBJ2-7	TGTGCCAGTAGCTCGAACTATCGAGGGTACTTC	CASSSNYRGYF
TRBD1	NA	TRBV2	TRBJ1-5	TGTGCCAGCAGACGCGACAGGGGTAACAATCAGCCCCAGCATTTT	CASRRDRGNNQPQHF
NA	NA	TRBV18	TRBJ2-5	TGTGCCACCCATGAGAGTCTAGAAGAGACCCAGTACTTC	CATHESLEETQYF
NA	once	TRBV25-1	TRBJ1-1	TGTGCCAGCAGTGAGGGAGCCTTAGGGCCCACTGAAGCTTTCTTT	CASSEGALGPTEAFF
NA	NA	TRBV6-1	TRBJ1-5	TGTGCCAGCAGTGAAGTTGAGTTGGAGGATCAGCCCCAGCATTTT	CASSEVELEDQPQHF
TRBD1	NA	TRBV5-1	TRBJ2-3	TGCGCCAGCAGCGGGGGACAGCTCACAGATACGCAGTATTTT	CASSGGQLTDTQYF
TRBD2	NA	TRBV28	TRBJ2-1	TGTGCCAGCAGCAACCAAGTCCTAGCGGCCGTCTACAATGAGCAGTTCTTC	CASSNQVLAAVYNEQFF
NA	NA	TRBV5-6	TRBJ2-1	TGTGCCAGCAGCTTCACAGGGAGCTCCTACAATGAGCAGTTCTTC	CASSFTGSSYNEQFF
NA	NA	TRBV7-8	TRBJ2-1	TGTGCCAGCAGCCCCTCCGGGGGAGGGGGCTCCTACAATGAGCAGTTCTTC	CASSPSGGGGSYNEQFF
NA	once	TRBV15	TRBJ1-1	TGTGCCACCAGCATTCCGGGGATTAAAGCTGAAGCTTTCTTT	CATSIPGIKAEAFF
TRBD1	NA	TRBV7-9	TRBJ2-7	TGTTCCAGCAGCCCCGGGACAGGGGGCGACGAGCAGTACTTC	CSSSPGTGGDEQYF
TRBD1	NA	TRBV5-6	TRBJ1-4	TGTGCCAGCAGCAAGGGACAGGGTGACGAAAAACTGTTTTTT	CASSKGQGDEKLFF
TRBD1	NA	TRBV19	TRBJ2-5	TGTGCCAGTAGTGCGGACCCCAGGGGGGAGACCCAGTACTTC	CASSADPRGETQYF
TRBD1	NA	TRBV10-1	TRBJ1-5	TGCGCCAGCAGATCTAGAACAGGGGGCTTCGGGGACAATCAGCCCCAGCATTTT	CASRSRTGGFGDNQPQHF
NA	once	TRBV7-9	TRBJ2-1	TGTGCCAGCAGCTTAGTGACAGTCAATGAGCAGTTCTTC	CASSLVTVNEQFF
NA	few	TRBV2	TRBJ1-4	TGTGCCAGCAGTACTGCAACTAATGAAAAACTGTTTTTT	CASSTATNEKLFF
TRBD1	few	TRBV7-2	TRBJ1-2	TGTGCCAGCAGCTTAGTTTCAGGGGGCACCTATGGCTACACCTTC	CASSLVSGGTYGYTF
NA	once	TRBV6-6	TRBJ1-2	TGTGCCAGCAGTTACTTGGCCGGGGAACCCTATGGCTACACCTTC	CASSYLAGEPYGYTF
NA	NA	TRBV7-8	TRBJ2-2	TGTGCCAGCAGCCCCAGGGTAGGAAACACCGGGGAGCTGTTTTTT	CASSPRVGNTGELFF
TRBD2	NA	TRBV11-3	TRBJ2-1	TGTGCCAGCAGCTTATTCGCGGGAGTAGGCAATGAGCAGTTCTTC	CASSLFAGVGNEQFF
NA	NA	TRBV6-6	TRBJ1-5	TGTGCCAGCAGCCCACTGCTGGATCAGCCCCAGCATTTT	CASSPLLDQPQHF
NA	NA	TRBV29-1	TRBJ1-1	TGCAGCGTGTTCAAGAACACTGAAGCTTTCTTT	CSVFKNTEAFF
TRBD1	NA	TRBV5-6	TRBJ1-2	TGTGCCAGCAGACAGACAGGGGAGGGCTATGGCTACACCTTC	CASRQTGEGYGYTF
TRBD1	NA	TRBV5-1	TRBJ2-6	TGCGCCAGCAGAGAGGGGGATCTATTGACAGGGGGTAAGAAGGGGGCCAACGTCCTGACTTTC	CASREGDLLTGGKKGANVLTF
TRBD1	NA	TRBV7-9	TRBJ2-1	TGTGCCAGCAGCTCCCGGGACAGGAGGTACAATGAGCAGTTCTTC	CASSSRDRRYNEQFF
NA	NA	TRBV9	TRBJ2-3	TGTGCCAGCAGCGTAGTAGCCGGGAGCCCTCTGGGGACAGATACGCAGTATTTT	CASSVVAGSPLGTDTQYF
TRBD1	NA	TRBV10-3	TRBJ1-5	TGTGCCATCAAAGGACAGGGCAGGGACCAGCCCCAGCATTTT	CAIKGQGRDQPQHF
NA	NA	TRBV19	TRBJ2-3	TGTGCCAGTAGTTATGGCCTAGCGCGCACAGATACGCAGTATTTT	CASSYGLARTDTQYF
NA	NA	TRBV27	TRBJ1-2	TGTGCCAGCAGTTCCCGCAGGGACTATGGCTACACCTTC	CASSSRRDYGYTF
NA	NA	TRBV27	TRBJ2-7	TGTGCCAGCAAATACGGGCAGGGTGTCGACGAGCAGTACTTC	CASKYGQGVDEQYF